This T cell receptor (beta chain) was sequenced during a study of shared clonotypes between healthy human individuals. Study observations and caveats: Naive CD4 clonotype sharing across a few donors was approximately 5%. Among donors, sharing of clonotypes was expected to be affected by sequencing depth.

Genomic DNA of every subset was divided equally among multiple immunoSEQ plates. Assay used: immunoSEQ multiplex PCR; TCRdb lists only in-frame clones, some missing. The sample shows 2,500,000 or so clones, approximately 90% of them seen only once. The germline CDR1 and CDR2 sequences are SGHDN and FVKESK. The V gene lost 0 bases and the J gene lost 2 bases, with 11 bases spanning the gap. CDR3 length: 15 amino acids. Notes on this clone: Its antigen remains unidentified.

The rearrangement uses TRBV14 and TRBJ2-7, with D perhaps assigned TRBD1 or TRBD2 (5 bases each). This receptor was identified in a man aged 18 to 29 in good health. Sequencing input: naive CD4+ T cells sorted from blood. The subset is: CD45RA+ positively selected. This CDR3 reads CASSQDYRGPYEQYF. CDR3 sequence (DNA): TGTGCCAGCAGCCAAGATTATCGGGGCCCCTACGAGCAGTACTTC.